The rows below give T cell receptor beta chains drawn from one sample of a study of technical replicates of blood from a few donors. The table came from immunoSEQ multiplex PCR; TCRdb's copy has only in-frame clones and leaves some out. The table lists some 74,000 clones, 95% of them singletons, with 0.24% in the top ten. The specimen was T cells isolated from PBMCs. The receptors were sampled from a human donor in good health. Each CDR3 is given with its conserved first and last residue. The order of the fields is CDR3 protein, J gene, V gene, CDR3 length, clone size. Only part of the rows carry a size: once, few, many, or a class if the clone is expanded.

cdr3_aa: CASRSGAEAFF
j_call: TRBJ1-1
v_call: TRBV6-5
cdr3_length: 11
clone_size: few

cdr3_aa: CAWSVGVNTIYF
j_call: TRBJ1-3
v_call: TRBV30
cdr3_length: 12
clone_size: -

cdr3_aa: CASSEVGWDSEAFF
j_call: TRBJ1-1
v_call: TRBV6-1
cdr3_length: 14
clone_size: once

cdr3_aa: CASSLSGGFSYNEQFF
j_call: TRBJ2-1
v_call: TRBV5-4
cdr3_length: 16
clone_size: -

cdr3_aa: CASSRPLQNAIHEQYF
j_call: TRBJ2-7
v_call: TRBV28
cdr3_length: 16
clone_size: -

cdr3_aa: CASSLRGLGAGAQETQYF
j_call: TRBJ2-5
v_call: TRBV5-4
cdr3_length: 18
clone_size: -

cdr3_aa: CAIRAGGGGQETQYF
j_call: TRBJ2-5
v_call: TRBV10-3
cdr3_length: 15
clone_size: -

cdr3_aa: CASSPQPQQGGTEAFF
j_call: TRBJ1-1
v_call: TRBV7-2
cdr3_length: 16
clone_size: -

cdr3_aa: CASSFQGTGELFF
j_call: TRBJ2-2
v_call: TRBV5-4
cdr3_length: 13
clone_size: -

cdr3_aa: CASRSGGQRTTEAFF
j_call: TRBJ1-1
v_call: TRBV28
cdr3_length: 15
clone_size: -

cdr3_aa: CSVEDLAGSFLAKNIQYF
j_call: TRBJ2-4
v_call: TRBV29-1
cdr3_length: 18
clone_size: -

cdr3_aa: CASSSPEGGQPQHF
j_call: TRBJ1-5
v_call: TRBV28
cdr3_length: 14
clone_size: -

cdr3_aa: CASSYSTTGNGYTF
j_call: TRBJ1-2
v_call: TRBV6-5
cdr3_length: 14
clone_size: -

cdr3_aa: CASSRLPSGTVPNQPQHF
j_call: TRBJ1-5
v_call: TRBV4-1
cdr3_length: 18
clone_size: -

cdr3_aa: CASTRLAGGKSGTQYF
j_call: TRBJ2-3
v_call: TRBV5-1
cdr3_length: 16
clone_size: -

cdr3_aa: CASSVRQGVEKLFF
j_call: TRBJ1-4
v_call: TRBV6-1
cdr3_length: 14
clone_size: -

cdr3_aa: CASSLVGISGDTEAFF
j_call: TRBJ1-1
v_call: TRBV5-1
cdr3_length: 16
clone_size: -

cdr3_aa: CASRRQGVLGETQYF
j_call: TRBJ2-5
v_call: TRBV2
cdr3_length: 15
clone_size: once

cdr3_aa: CASSDGQVLGYFPSYNEQFF
j_call: TRBJ2-1
v_call: TRBV5-1
cdr3_length: 20
clone_size: -

cdr3_aa: CASSLTGGGEKLFF
j_call: TRBJ1-4
v_call: TRBV7-6
cdr3_length: 14
clone_size: -

cdr3_aa: CAISEPGGGLNEQFF
j_call: TRBJ2-1
v_call: TRBV10-3
cdr3_length: 15
clone_size: -

cdr3_aa: CASSGTSGSPADTQYF
j_call: TRBJ2-3
v_call: TRBV5-6
cdr3_length: 16
clone_size: -

cdr3_aa: CASSISGGYNEQFF
j_call: TRBJ2-1
v_call: TRBV13
cdr3_length: 14
clone_size: -

cdr3_aa: CASSSGLQETQYF
j_call: TRBJ2-5
v_call: TRBV11-3
cdr3_length: 13
clone_size: -

cdr3_aa: CATSPGQVAYNEQFF
j_call: TRBJ2-1
v_call: TRBV15
cdr3_length: 15
clone_size: once

cdr3_aa: CATSRGAGAGTDTQYF
j_call: TRBJ2-3
v_call: TRBV15
cdr3_length: 16
clone_size: -

cdr3_aa: CASSYGLAGGTGELFF
j_call: TRBJ2-2
v_call: TRBV6-5
cdr3_length: 16
clone_size: -

cdr3_aa: CASSFRQGQETQYF
j_call: TRBJ2-5
v_call: TRBV5-1
cdr3_length: 14
clone_size: -

cdr3_aa: CAWNGGDSYNEQFF
j_call: TRBJ2-1
v_call: TRBV30
cdr3_length: 14
clone_size: -

cdr3_aa: CASRGTGGAGPQHF
j_call: TRBJ1-5
v_call: TRBV6-1
cdr3_length: 14
clone_size: -

cdr3_aa: CASSPPARADEQYF
j_call: TRBJ2-7
v_call: TRBV7-9
cdr3_length: 14
clone_size: -

cdr3_aa: CASSLGGSSGANVLTF
j_call: TRBJ2-6
v_call: TRBV5-4
cdr3_length: 16
clone_size: -

cdr3_aa: CASSLYRESPLHF
j_call: TRBJ1-6
v_call: TRBV5-6
cdr3_length: 13
clone_size: once

cdr3_aa: CASSFGRVGYTF
j_call: TRBJ1-2
v_call: TRBV28
cdr3_length: 12
clone_size: -

cdr3_aa: CASSLGGQKSYEQYF
j_call: TRBJ2-7
v_call: TRBV28
cdr3_length: 15
clone_size: -

cdr3_aa: CASTTGSGELFF
j_call: TRBJ2-2
v_call: TRBV6-5
cdr3_length: 12
clone_size: few

cdr3_aa: CASSYFPADYGYTF
j_call: TRBJ1-2
v_call: TRBV6-5
cdr3_length: 14
clone_size: -

cdr3_aa: CASSGTGGLANGYTF
j_call: TRBJ1-2
v_call: TRBV5-1
cdr3_length: 15
clone_size: -

cdr3_aa: CSASGRDTQYF
j_call: TRBJ2-3
v_call: TRBV20-1
cdr3_length: 11
clone_size: -

cdr3_aa: CASSLDRSFREQYF
j_call: TRBJ2-7
v_call: TRBV5-1
cdr3_length: 14
clone_size: -